Below, 16 T cell receptor beta chains from the same sample are listed, as sequenced in a study of T cell responses to AZD1222 COVID-19 vaccine. Assay: immunoSEQ multiplex PCR; the TCRdb copy retains only in-frame clones and omits some. This sample carries over 90,000 clones, over 80% of them seen once, and the ten largest clones take roughly 20%. The source was peripheral blood, collected on day 0 of AZD1222 vaccination. The receptors come from an adult in good health.

The chain links TRBV5-4 to TRBJ2-3, with 7 bases matching TRBD1. Trimming removed 4 bases from V and 5 bases from J; junction bases left unmatched: 7. There are 14 residues in the CDR3. Germline V lookup: CDR1 SGHNT, CDR2 YYREEE (reference sequence). CDR3 nucleotides: TGTGCCAGCAGCCCCGGGACAGTAAAAGATACGCAGTATTTT. Its protein product is CASSPGTVKDTQYF. The variable domain in full, completed from reference TRBV5-4 and TRBJ2-3, reads ETGVTQSPTHLIKTRGQQVTLRCSSQSGHNTVSWYQQALGQGPQFIFQYYREEENGRGNFPPRFSGLQFPNYSSELNVNALELDDSALYLCASSPGTVKDTQYFGPGTRLTVL.

The count of this clone is one. The chain joins TRBV5-4 to TRBJ1-2, with unresolved D. Trimming took 4 bases from V and 7 from J, leaving 11 bases between them. Germline-derived CDR1 and CDR2 are SGHNT and YYREEE (reference sequence). This CDR3 has 12 amino acids. The CDR3 spells CASSPISGGYTF. Written as DNA, the CDR3 is TGTGCCAGCAGCCCCATCTCGGGTGGCTACACCTTC.

The genes are TRBV20-1 and TRBJ2-7; 7 nucleotides line up with TRBD1. Germline V CDR1 and CDR2: DFQATT, SNEGSKA (reference sequence). With 5 bases clipped from V and 5 bases from J, the junction kept 3 bases outside the gene matches. CDR3 length: 11 amino acids. This chain's CDR3 is CSAHRGHEQYF. CDR3 nucleotides: TGCAGTGCTCACAGGGGCCACGAGCAGTACTTC.

The rearrangement links TRBV18 to TRBJ1-1; D gene unclear. V lost 5 bases to trimming and J lost 3 bases, with 13 bases between them. The CDR3 has 14 amino acids. CDR1 and CDR2 (germline): KGHSH, LQKENI. Written as DNA, the CDR3 is TGTGCCAGCTCAGCCGACCGGCGGGACACTGAAGCTTTCTTT. Encoded protein: CASSADRRDTEAFF.

This clone was seen a single time. The genes are TRBV9 and TRBJ1-1; D unclear. The V gene's germline CDR1 is SGDLS and CDR2 YYNGEE. This CDR3 is built from 15 residues. Trimming removed 0 bases from V and 3 bases from J, with 12 bases in between. In DNA, the CDR3 is TGTGCCAGCAGCGTAGCTACGAGTTCTTACACTGAAGCTTTCTTT. Protein: CASSVATSSYTEAFF.

This rearrangement joins TRBV6-5 to TRBJ1-5, with a possible D match to TRBD1 (5 bases). With 6 bases removed from V and 0 bases from J, the gap between germline ends came to 12 bases. Germline assignment: CDR1 MNHEY and CDR2 SVGAGI. This CDR3 is built from 15 residues. CDR3 DNA sequence: TGTGCCAGCAGGAGGGGAAAAAATAGCAATCAGCCCCAGCATTTT. Protein sequence: CASRRGKNSNQPQHF.

The chain employs TRBV5-4 and TRBJ1-2; perhaps TRBD1 as D (5 bases). Germline values: CDR1 SGHNT, CDR2 YYREEE (reference sequence). This CDR3 has 15 amino acids. V dropped 4 bases and J dropped 4 bases, with 17 bases sitting between them. In DNA form, the CDR3 reads TGTGCCAGCAGCCCGACTCAGGGTTCTGGCTATGGCTACACCTTC. Translated: CASSPTQGSGYGYTF. The whole variable domain, remainder taken from reference TRBV5-4 and TRBJ1-2, is ETGVTQSPTHLIKTRGQQVTLRCSSQSGHNTVSWYQQALGQGPQFIFQYYREEENGRGNFPPRFSGLQFPNYSSELNVNALELDDSALYLCASSPTQGSGYGYTFGSGTRLTVV.

The chain joins TRBV27 to TRBJ1-2, with D unclear. The CDR3 contains 12 residues. Per the germline V gene, CDR1 is MNHEY and CDR2 is SMNVEV (reference sequence). Trimming took 6 bases from V and 8 from J, leaving 13 bases between them. CDR3 coding DNA: TGTGCCAGCAGGGAGGGCCAGCGGGGCTACACCTTC. Translation: CASREGQRGYTF.

This sequence joins TRBV3-1 (or the pseudogene TRBV3-2) and TRBJ2-3; D is possibly TRBD2 (5 bases). Germline V gives CDR1 LGHDT, CDR2 YNNKEL (reference sequence). The CDR3 sequence is 13 residues long. V lost 4 bases, J lost 4 bases, and 9 bases lay in between. CDR3 protein: CASSPGLADTQYF. In nucleotides, the CDR3 is TGTGCCAGCAGCCCTGGACTGGCAGATACGCAGTATTTT.

The CDR3 protein is CASSADPEETQYF. CDR3 nucleotides: TGTGCCAGCAGTGCTGACCCTGAGGAGACCCAGTACTTC. The chain combines TRBV6-4 with TRBJ2-5; no definite D call. With 4 bases removed from V and 5 bases from J, the gap between germline ends came to 11 bases. This CDR3 spans 13 amino acids. Per germline, CDR1 MRHNA and CDR2 SNTAGT.

This chain links TRBV6-5 with TRBJ1-5, with D perhaps matching TRBD1 (6 bases). The CDR3 length is 15 residues. The V end was cut by 5 bases, the J end by 6 bases, with 17 bases between. CDR1 and CDR2 from the germline V gene are MNHEY and SVGAGI. The CDR3 coding sequence is TGTGCCAGCAGTCCACTTACAGGGACGGGTCAGCCCCAGCATTTT. It codes for CASSPLTGTGQPQHF.

The J gene is TRBJ2-2, the V gene TRBV28; TRBD2 matches 7 bases. This CDR3 region has 13 residues. Germline V gene data show CDR1 as MDHEN and CDR2 as SYDVKM. V gave up 1 base and J gave up 14 bases; unmatched junction bases: 7. Here the CDR3 DNA reads TGTGCCAGCAGTTTATCCGGTTCGGGGGGACTGTTTTTT. This translates into CASSLSGSGGLFF.

In regard to this clone: The identical CDR3 is also encoded by other nucleotide sequences in the sample. J is TRBJ2-7 and V is TRBV18, with D possibly called TRBD1 or TRBD2 (5 bases each). The CDR3 contains 13 residues. Trimming removed 5 bases from V and 2 bases from J, with 10 bases in between. Germline CDR1 and CDR2: KGHSH and LQKENI. The CDR3 spells CASSGDGTYEQYF. The CDR3 bases are TGTGCCAGCTCAGGGGACGGCACCTACGAGCAGTACTTC.

The V call is TRBV28, the J call TRBJ1-2, with 9 nucleotides matching TRBD1. This CDR3 has 16 amino acids. Losses at the gene ends were 5 bases for V and 4 bases for J; bases not matched to a gene: 11. The V gene's germline CDR1 is MDHEN and CDR2 SYDVKM. CDR3 in DNA: TGTGCCAGCAGTGCAAATTCCGGGACAGGGACCTATGGCTACACCTTC. It translates to CASSANSGTGTYGYTF.

This chain links TRBV6-2 or TRBV6-3 with TRBJ2-2, with TRBD1 matching over 11 bases. CDR3 length equals 16 residues. J lost 5 bases, V lost 4 bases, and 6 bases had no gene match. Germline values: CDR1 MNHEY, CDR2 SVGEGT. CDR3 residues: CASSWDRGILTGELFF. CDR3 DNA: TGTGCCAGCAGTTGGGACAGGGGGATCTTAACCGGGGAGCTGTTTTTT.

This rearrangement joins TRBV9 to TRBJ1-5; no definite D call. The germline V and J ends were trimmed by 0 bases and 0 bases, with 7 bases remaining between them. Germline V gene lookup returns CDR1 SGDLS and CDR2 YYNGEE. CDR3 length: 15 amino acids. The CDR3 DNA reads as TGTGCCAGCAGCGTAGCAGGCTATAGCAATCAGCCCCAGCATTTT. Its protein product is CASSVAGYSNQPQHF.